Listed below are T cell receptor beta chains from one sample, sequenced in a study of T cells in Graves' hyperthyroidism and ophthalmopathy. TCRdb re-called the multiplex PCR reads through MiXCR, storing one row per CDR3 protein. The sample carries about 360,000 distinct CDR3 sequences, over 10% recorded once. Sequenced: blood. These receptors were collected from a woman aged 18-29 years with Graves' hyperthyroidism. CDR3s include the opening cysteine and the closing phenylalanine or tryptophan. D genes are given only for firm matches. Clone sizes are given selectively: once, few, many, or a class where the clone is expanded.

cdr3_aa | v_call | clone_size | d_call | j_call
CASSRRLESTDTQYF | TRBV7-2 | NA | NA | TRBJ2-3
CASGRQGEDYGYTF | TRBV2 | many | TRBD1 | TRBJ1-2
CASSLRTGVGRETQYF | TRBV2 | NA | TRBD1 | TRBJ2-5
CATSRDSCEQYF | TRBV24-1 | NA | TRBD1 | TRBJ2-7
CASSLIGGGDYGYTF | TRBV7-3 | many | NA | TRBJ1-2
CASSLDGVNRLSPLHF | TRBV5-6 | NA | NA | TRBJ1-6
CAWSGGYEQYF | TRBV30 | many | NA | TRBJ2-7
CAWRTSGVYNEQFF | TRBV30 | many | TRBD2 | TRBJ2-1
CSVTSEQYF | TRBV20-1 | many | NA | TRBJ2-7
CASSLYSIFADEQYF | TRBV27 | NA | NA | TRBJ2-7
CSAPITTNEKLFF | TRBV20-1 | NA | NA | TRBJ1-4
CASSQDRGPGNIQYF | TRBV3-1 | many | NA | TRBJ2-4
CASEYRQDTQYF | TRBV6-1 | many | NA | TRBJ2-5
CASSWGGQDTQYF | TRBV6-1 | many | NA | TRBJ2-3
CASSLVGGADTGELFF | TRBV5-1 | NA | NA | TRBJ2-2
CASSPGHLPETQYF | TRBV7-9 | many | NA | TRBJ2-5
CASSSGLASETQYF | TRBV13 | NA | NA | TRBJ2-5
CASSLLGREQFF | TRBV28 | many | NA | TRBJ2-1
CASSITRNRGLTSDYNEQFF | TRBV6-2/TRBV6-3 | many | NA | TRBJ2-1
CASSVGTRTEAFF | TRBV2 | many | NA | TRBJ1-1
CASSSFIYNEQFF | TRBV7-2 | many | NA | TRBJ2-1
CASSPPGGASYNEQFF | TRBV7-9 | many | NA | TRBJ2-1
CASSLRSRGEQFF | TRBV7-9 | many | NA | TRBJ2-1
CASFWKREGNNEQFF | TRBV18 | many | TRBD2 | TRBJ2-1
CASSIDLASETQYF | TRBV19 | NA | NA | TRBJ2-5
CASSFPWGGPRYGYTF | TRBV7-3 | many | NA | TRBJ1-2
CASSQDRIVTEAFF | TRBV7-9 | many | NA | TRBJ1-1
CASSVQARIPLYGYTF | TRBV6-2/TRBV6-3 | NA | NA | TRBJ1-2
CASSQYQTDNYGYTF | TRBV14 | many | NA | TRBJ1-2
CASSEPTGITDTQYF | TRBV6-1 | many | NA | TRBJ2-3
CASSLAVRNTEAFF | TRBV12-3/TRBV12-4 | many | NA | TRBJ1-1
CASSSDIAGYTF | TRBV12-3/TRBV12-4 | NA | NA | TRBJ1-2
CASSEWVRGRGLDTQYF | TRBV25-1 | NA | TRBD1 | TRBJ2-3
CASSPGTSGTNEQFF | TRBV27 | many | TRBD2 | TRBJ2-1
CASSLAGSGLVGNEQFF | TRBV11-3 | many | NA | TRBJ2-1
CASSQVSLTWKGNSPLHF | TRBV4-1 | NA | NA | TRBJ1-6
CASSPRTGGTEAFF | TRBV18 | NA | TRBD1 | TRBJ1-1
CASSFRSWGTNYGYTF | TRBV12-3/TRBV12-4 | many | NA | TRBJ1-2
CASSSTPPGYNEQFF | TRBV7-2 | many | NA | TRBJ2-1
CASSSQGALGNEQFF | TRBV27 | many | TRBD1 | TRBJ2-1
CAVFGGLGFNSPLHF | TRBV28 | NA | NA | TRBJ1-6
CASSLDSGRFTDTQYF | TRBV28 | many | TRBD2 | TRBJ2-3
CASSFGTPTGFSYNSPLHF | TRBV5-5 | few | NA | TRBJ1-6
CASSLGSAWEQYF | TRBV7-9 | few | NA | TRBJ2-7
CASSPLGARETQYF | TRBV6-1 | many | NA | TRBJ2-5
CASSSRPGQGVMELFF | TRBV27 | few | TRBD1 | TRBJ2-2
CASSQLESGTGELFF | TRBV2 | few | NA | TRBJ2-2